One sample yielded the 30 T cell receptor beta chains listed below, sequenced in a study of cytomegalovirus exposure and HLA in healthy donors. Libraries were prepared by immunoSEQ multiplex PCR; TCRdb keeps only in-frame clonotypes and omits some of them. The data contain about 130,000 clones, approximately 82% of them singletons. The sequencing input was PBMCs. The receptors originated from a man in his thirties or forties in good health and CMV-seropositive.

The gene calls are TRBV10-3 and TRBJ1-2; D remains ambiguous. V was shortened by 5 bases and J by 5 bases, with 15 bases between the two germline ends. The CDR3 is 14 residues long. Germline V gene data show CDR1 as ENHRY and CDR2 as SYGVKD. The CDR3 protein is CAISSDPGMYGYTF. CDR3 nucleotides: TGTGCCATCAGTTCTGACCCGGGGATGTATGGCTACACCTTC.

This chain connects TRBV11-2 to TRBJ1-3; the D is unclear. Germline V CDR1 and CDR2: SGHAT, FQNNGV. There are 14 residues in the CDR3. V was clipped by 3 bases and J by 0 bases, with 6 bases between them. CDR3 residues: CASSFQSSGNTIYF. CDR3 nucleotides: TGTGCCAGCAGCTTTCAATCCTCTGGAAACACCATATATTTT.

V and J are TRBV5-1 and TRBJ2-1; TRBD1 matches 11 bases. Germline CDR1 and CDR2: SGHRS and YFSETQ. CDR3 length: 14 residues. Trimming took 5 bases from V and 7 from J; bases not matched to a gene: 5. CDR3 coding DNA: TGCGCCAGCAGAGGGACAGGGGGGATGAATGAGCAGTTCTTC. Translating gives CASRGTGGMNEQFF.

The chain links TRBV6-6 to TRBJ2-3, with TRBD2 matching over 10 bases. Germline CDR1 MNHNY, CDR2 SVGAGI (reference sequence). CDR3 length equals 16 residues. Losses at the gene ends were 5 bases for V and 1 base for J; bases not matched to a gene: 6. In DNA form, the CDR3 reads TGTGCCAGCAGTGCAAATCTAGCGGGAGGCACAGATACGCAGTATTTT. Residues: CASSANLAGGTDTQYF.

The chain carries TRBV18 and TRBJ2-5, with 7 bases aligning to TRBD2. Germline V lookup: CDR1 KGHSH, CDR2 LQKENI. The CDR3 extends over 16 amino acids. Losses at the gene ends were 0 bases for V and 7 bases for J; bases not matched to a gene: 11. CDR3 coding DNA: TGTGCCAGCTCACCACCTGGCGGGAGTGGGATCAGGACCCAGTACTTC. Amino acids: CASSPPGGSGIRTQYF.

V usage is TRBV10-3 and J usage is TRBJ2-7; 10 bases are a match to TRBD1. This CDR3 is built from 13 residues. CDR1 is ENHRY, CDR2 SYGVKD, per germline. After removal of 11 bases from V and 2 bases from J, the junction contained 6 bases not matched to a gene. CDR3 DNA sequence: TGTGCCGTCCGCGGACAGGGGGCCTACGAGCAGTACTTC. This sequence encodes CAVRGQGAYEQYF.

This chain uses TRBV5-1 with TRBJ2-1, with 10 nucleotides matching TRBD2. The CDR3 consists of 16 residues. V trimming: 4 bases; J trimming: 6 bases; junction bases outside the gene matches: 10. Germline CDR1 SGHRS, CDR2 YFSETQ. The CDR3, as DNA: TGCGCCAGCAGCCCGGGCGCCAGCGGGGGGGCCAATGAGCAGTTCTTC. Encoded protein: CASSPGASGGANEQFF.

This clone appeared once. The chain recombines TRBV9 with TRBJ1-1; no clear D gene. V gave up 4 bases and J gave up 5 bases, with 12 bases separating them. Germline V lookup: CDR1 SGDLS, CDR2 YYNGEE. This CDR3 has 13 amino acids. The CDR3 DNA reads TGTGCCAGCAGCCAAGGAATCGGGACTGAAGCTTTCTTT. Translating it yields CASSQGIGTEAFF.

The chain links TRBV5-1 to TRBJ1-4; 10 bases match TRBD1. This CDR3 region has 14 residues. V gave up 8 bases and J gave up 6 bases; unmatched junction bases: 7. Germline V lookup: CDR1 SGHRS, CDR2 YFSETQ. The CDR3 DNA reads TGCGCCAGTAAAACCGGGACAGGGGATGAAAAACTGTTTTTT. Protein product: CASKTGTGDEKLFF. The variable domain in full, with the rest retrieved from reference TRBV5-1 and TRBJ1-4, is KAGVTQTPRYLIKTRGQQVTLSCSPISGHRSVSWYQQTPGQGLQFLFEYFSETQRNKGNFPGRFSGRQFSNSRSEMNVSTLELGDSALYLCASKTGTGDEKLFFGSGTQLSVL.

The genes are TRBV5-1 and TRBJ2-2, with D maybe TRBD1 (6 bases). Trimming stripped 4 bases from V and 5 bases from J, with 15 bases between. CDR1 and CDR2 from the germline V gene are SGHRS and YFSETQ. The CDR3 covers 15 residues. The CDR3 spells CASSITGWGTGELFF. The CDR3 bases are TGCGCCAGCAGCATCACAGGGTGGGGGACCGGGGAGCTGTTTTTT.

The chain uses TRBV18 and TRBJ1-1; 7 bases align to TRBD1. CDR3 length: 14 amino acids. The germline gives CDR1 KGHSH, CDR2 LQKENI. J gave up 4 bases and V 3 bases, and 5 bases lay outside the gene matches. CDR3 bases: TGTGCCAGCTCACCTCGGGACAGCTCCACTGAAGCTTTCTTT. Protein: CASSPRDSSTEAFF.

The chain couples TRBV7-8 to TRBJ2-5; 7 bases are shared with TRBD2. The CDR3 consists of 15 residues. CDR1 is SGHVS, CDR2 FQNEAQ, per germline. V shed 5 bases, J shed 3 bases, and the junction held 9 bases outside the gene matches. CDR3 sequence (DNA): TGTGCCAGCAGCCCACTCCCGGGACTAAAAGAGACCCAGTACTTC. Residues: CASSPLPGLKETQYF.

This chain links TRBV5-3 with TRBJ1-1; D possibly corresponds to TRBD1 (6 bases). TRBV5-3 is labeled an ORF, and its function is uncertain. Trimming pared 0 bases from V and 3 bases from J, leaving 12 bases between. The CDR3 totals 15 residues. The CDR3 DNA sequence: TGTGCCAGAAGCTTGGACAGGGATGAGGACACTGAAGCTTTCTTT. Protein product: CARSLDRDEDTEAFF.

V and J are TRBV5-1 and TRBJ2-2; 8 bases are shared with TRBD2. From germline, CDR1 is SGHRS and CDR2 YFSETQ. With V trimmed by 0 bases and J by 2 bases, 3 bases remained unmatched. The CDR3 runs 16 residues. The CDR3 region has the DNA TGCGCCAGCAGCTTGGGAAGCGGGGGAAACACCGGGGAGCTGTTTTTT. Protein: CASSLGSGGNTGELFF.

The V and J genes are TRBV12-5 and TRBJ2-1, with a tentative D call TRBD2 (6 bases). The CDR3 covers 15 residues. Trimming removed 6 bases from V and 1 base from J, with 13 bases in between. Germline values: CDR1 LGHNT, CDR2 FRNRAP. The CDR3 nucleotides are TGTGCTAGTGGCCCCGGGGGACTGTCCTACAATGAGCAGTTCTTC. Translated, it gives CASGPGGLSYNEQFF.

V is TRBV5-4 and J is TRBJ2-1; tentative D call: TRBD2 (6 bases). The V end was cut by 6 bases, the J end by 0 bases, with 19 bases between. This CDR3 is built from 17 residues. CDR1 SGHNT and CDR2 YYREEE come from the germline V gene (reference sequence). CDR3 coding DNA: TGTGCCAGCACCCTAGGCCCTAGCGCAAGCTCCTACAATGAGCAGTTCTTC. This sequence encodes CASTLGPSASSYNEQFF.

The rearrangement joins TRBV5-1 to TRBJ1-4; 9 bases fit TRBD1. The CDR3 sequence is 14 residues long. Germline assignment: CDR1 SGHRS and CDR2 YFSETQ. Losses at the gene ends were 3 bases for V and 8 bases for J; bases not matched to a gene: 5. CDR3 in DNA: TGCGCCAGCAGCTGGGGACAGGGCAAGGAAAAACTGTTTTTT. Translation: CASSWGQGKEKLFF.

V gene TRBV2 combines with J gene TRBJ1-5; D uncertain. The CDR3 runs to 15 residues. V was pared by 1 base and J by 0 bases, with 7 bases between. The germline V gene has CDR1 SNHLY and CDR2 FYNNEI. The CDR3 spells CASSEEENSNQPQHF. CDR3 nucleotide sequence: TGTGCCAGCAGTGAAGAAGAGAATAGCAATCAGCCCCAGCATTTT.

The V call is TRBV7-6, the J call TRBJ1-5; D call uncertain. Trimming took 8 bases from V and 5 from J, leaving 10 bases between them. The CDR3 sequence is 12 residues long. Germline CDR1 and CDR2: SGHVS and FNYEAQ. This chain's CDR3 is CASGFGDQPQHF. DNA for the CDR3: TGTGCCAGCGGGTTCGGAGATCAGCCCCAGCATTTT.

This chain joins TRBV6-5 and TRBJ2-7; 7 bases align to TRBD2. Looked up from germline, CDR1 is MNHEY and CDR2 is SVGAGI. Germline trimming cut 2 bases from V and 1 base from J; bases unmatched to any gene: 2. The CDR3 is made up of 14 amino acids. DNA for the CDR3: TGTGCCAGCAGTTACCTGGGGGGGTCCTACGAGCAGTACTTC. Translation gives CASSYLGGSYEQYF.

The CDR3 DNA reads as TGTGCCAGCAGCGTAGATGCGGGCCGTCAAGAGACCCAGTACTTC. It encodes CASSVDAGRQETQYF. This rearrangement joins TRBV9 to TRBJ2-5; the D gene is possibly TRBD2 (5 bases). Germline values: CDR1 SGDLS, CDR2 YYNGEE. This CDR3 region has 15 residues. V was clipped by 0 bases and J by 2 bases, with 11 bases between them.

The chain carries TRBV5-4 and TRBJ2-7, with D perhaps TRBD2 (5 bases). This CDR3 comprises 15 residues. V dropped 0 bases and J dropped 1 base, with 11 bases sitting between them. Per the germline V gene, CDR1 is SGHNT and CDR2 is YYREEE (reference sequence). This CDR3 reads CASSLAGERSYEQYF. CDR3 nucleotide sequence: TGTGCCAGCAGCTTGGCCGGGGAGCGTTCCTACGAGCAGTACTTC.

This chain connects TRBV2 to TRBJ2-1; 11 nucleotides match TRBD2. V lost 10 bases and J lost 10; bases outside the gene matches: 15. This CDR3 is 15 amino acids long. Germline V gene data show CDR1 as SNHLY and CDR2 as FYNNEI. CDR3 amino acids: CAIKQGTSGTKEQFF. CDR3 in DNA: TGTGCCATAAAACAGGGGACTAGCGGTACAAAAGAGCAGTTCTTC.

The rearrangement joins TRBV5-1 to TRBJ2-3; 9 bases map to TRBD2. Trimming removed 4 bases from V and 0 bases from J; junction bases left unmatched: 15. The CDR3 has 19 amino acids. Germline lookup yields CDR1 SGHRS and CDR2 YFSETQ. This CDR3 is CASSPFLAGGSLSTDTQYF. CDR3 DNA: TGCGCCAGCAGCCCGTTCCTGGCGGGAGGGAGTTTGAGCACAGATACGCAGTATTTT.

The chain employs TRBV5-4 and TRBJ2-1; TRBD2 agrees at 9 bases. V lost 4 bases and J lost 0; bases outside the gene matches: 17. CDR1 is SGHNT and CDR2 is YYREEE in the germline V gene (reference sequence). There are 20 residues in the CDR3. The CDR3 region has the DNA TGTGCCAGCAGCCCCGGCGGGGTAGCGGGAGCCCCGAGCTCCTACAATGAGCAGTTCTTC. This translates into CASSPGGVAGAPSSYNEQFF.

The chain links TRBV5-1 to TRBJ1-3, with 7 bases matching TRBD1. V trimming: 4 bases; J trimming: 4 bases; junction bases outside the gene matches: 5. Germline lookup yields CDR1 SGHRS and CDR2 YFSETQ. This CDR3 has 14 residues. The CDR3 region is CASSAGTVGNTIYF. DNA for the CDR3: TGCGCCAGCAGCGCGGGGACAGTAGGAAACACCATATATTTT.

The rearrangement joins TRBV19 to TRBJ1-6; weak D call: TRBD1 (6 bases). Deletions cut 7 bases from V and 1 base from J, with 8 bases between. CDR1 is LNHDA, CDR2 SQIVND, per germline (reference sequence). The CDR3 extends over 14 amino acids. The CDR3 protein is CASNRESYNSPLHF. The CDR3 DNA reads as TGTGCCAGTAACAGGGAGTCCTATAATTCACCCCTCCACTTT.

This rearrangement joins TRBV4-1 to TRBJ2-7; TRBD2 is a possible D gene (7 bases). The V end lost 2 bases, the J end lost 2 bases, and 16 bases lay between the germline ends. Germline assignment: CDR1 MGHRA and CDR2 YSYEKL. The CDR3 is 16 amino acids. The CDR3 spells CASSQRGGRRTYEQYF. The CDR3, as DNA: TGCGCCAGCAGCCAAAGGGGGGGGAGAAGGACCTACGAGCAGTACTTC.

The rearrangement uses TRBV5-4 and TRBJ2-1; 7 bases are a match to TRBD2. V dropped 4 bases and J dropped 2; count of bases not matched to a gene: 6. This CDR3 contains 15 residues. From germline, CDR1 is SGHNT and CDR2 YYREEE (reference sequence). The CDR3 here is CASSPGGTTYNEQFF. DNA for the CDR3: TGTGCCAGCAGCCCCGGAGGGACTACCTACAATGAGCAGTTCTTC.

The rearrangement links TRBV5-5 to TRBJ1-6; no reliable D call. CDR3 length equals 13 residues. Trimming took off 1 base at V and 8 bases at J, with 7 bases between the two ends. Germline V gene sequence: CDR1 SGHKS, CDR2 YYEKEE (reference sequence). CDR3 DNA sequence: TGTGCCAGCAGCTTGTCCCCTTATTCACCCCTCCACTTT. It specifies CASSLSPYSPLHF.